This T cell receptor beta chain was profiled in a study of T cells in Graves' hyperthyroidism and ophthalmopathy. Trimming cost V 5 bases and J 2 bases; bases outside gene matches: 6. There are 15 residues in the CDR3. The germline V gene has CDR1 LNHDA and CDR2 SQIVND (reference sequence). It was RNA transcripts that yielded the amplified TCR beta CDR3 regions. HTBI primers drove first-round RT-PCR of the TCR CDR3. In TCRdb, the multiplex PCR reads were re-called with MiXCR into one record per CDR3 protein. The top ten clones hold less than 20% of a sample with some 500,000 distinct CDR3 sequences, approximately 15% of them seen once. Patients having uncontrolled infection, another autoimmune disease, pregnancy or lactation were not included.

This sequence was found in a woman between 18 and 29 years old with Graves' hyperthyroidism. The genes are TRBV19 and TRBJ2-5; TRBD2 matches 9 bases. Sequenced input: blood. The CDR3 sequence is CASSALAGPQETQYF. Here the CDR3 DNA reads TGTGCCAGTAGTGCACTAGCGGGTCCACAAGAGACCCAGTACTTC.